Below, one T cell receptor (beta chain) is given with its context. In the PCR, 60 Vbeta and 13 Jbeta primers were used. Measured with immunoSEQ multiplex PCR; TCRdb has only the in-frame clones, and not every one. The top ten clones hold just over 1.4% of a sample with more than 200,000 clones, around 83% of them seen once. These data belong to a study of cytomegalovirus exposure and HLA in healthy donors. Germline V gene sequence: CDR1 SEHNR, CDR2 FQNEAQ (reference sequence). J lost 0 bases, V lost 8 bases, and 13 bases had no gene match. The CDR3 runs 19 residues. The sequencing input was PBMCs. The TCR originated in a girl between 10 and 17 years old in good health and CMV-seronegative. The genes are TRBV7-9 and TRBJ2-1; 13 bases agree with TRBD2. The CDR3 here is CASRPGTSGEFRSYNEQFF. The CDR3 nucleotides are TGTGCCAGCCGACCCGGGACTAGCGGGGAGTTTCGCTCCTACAATGAGCAGTTCTTC.